The 30 T cell receptor beta chains given below trace back to one sample, sequenced in a study of T cells in Graves' hyperthyroidism and ophthalmopathy. Authors of the study amplified TCR beta CDR3 regions from RNA transcripts. A set of HTBI primers served as the primers for a first-round RT-PCR of the TCR CDR3. One entry per CDR3 protein, called by TCRdb with MiXCR from the multiplex PCR reads. The data contain 350,000 to 400,000 distinct CDR3 sequences, about 15% of them singletons. The specimen sequenced was blood. These receptors were collected from a woman aged 30 to 39 with Graves' hyperthyroidism.

This clonotype was detected a few times. The chain links TRBV5-1 to TRBJ2-1; 7 bases match TRBD2. The length of the CDR3 is 16 residues. Germline-derived CDR1 and CDR2 are SGHRS and YFSETQ. V shed 2 bases and J 4 bases; nucleotides not matched to a gene: 9. The CDR3 DNA is TGCGCCAGCAGCTTTGGTAGCGGGTTACCATACAATGAGCAGTTCTTC. It encodes CASSFGSGLPYNEQFF.

This clonotype showed up many times. The chain links TRBV7-9 to TRBJ2-7; perhaps TRBD2 as D (5 bases). The CDR3 length is 14 residues. V gave up 0 bases and J gave up 5 bases, with 11 bases separating them. Germline values: CDR1 SEHNR, CDR2 FQNEAQ (reference sequence). CDR3 coding DNA: TGTGCCAGCAGCTTAGCAGGGAGCAGGCACGAGCAGTACTTC. Translation gives CASSLAGSRHEQYF. The variable domain in full, completed from reference TRBV7-9 and TRBJ2-7, reads DTGVSQNPRHKITKRGQNVTFRCDPISEHNRLYWYRQTLGQGPEFLTYFQNEAQLEKSRLLSDRFSAERPKGSFSTLEIQRTEQGDSAMYLCASSLAGSRHEQYFGPGTRLTVT.

The CDR3 DNA is TGTGCCAGCAGAGGCTACGGCGAGCAGTACTTC. Translation gives CASRGYGEQYF. This chain uses TRBV2 with TRBJ2-7; D gene uncertain. Germline lookup yields CDR1 SNHLY and CDR2 FYNNEI. This CDR3 comprises 11 residues. V was cut by 6 bases and J by 6 bases, with 9 bases left in between.

This clonotype was detected only a few times. The chain is built from TRBV5-1 and TRBJ2-3; TRBD1 is a possible D gene (6 bases). Germline lookup yields CDR1 SGHRS and CDR2 YFSETQ. The CDR3 has 14 amino acids. Trimming removed 3 bases from V and 6 bases from J, with 14 bases in between. In nucleotides, the CDR3 is TGCGCCAGCAGCTCCCCGAACAGGGAGGATACGCAGTATTTT. It specifies CASSSPNREDTQYF.

The chain uses TRBV6-1 and TRBJ2-7; 7 bases line up with TRBD2. There are 16 residues in the CDR3. The germline gives CDR1 MNHNS, CDR2 SASEGT. Unmatched junction bases numbered 12, after V lost 7 bases and J lost 0 bases. For the CDR3, the DNA is TGTGCCAGCAAGGCCAGGGCTAGCGGTGCCTCCTACGAGCAGTACTTC. It translates to CASKARASGASYEQYF.

This clonotype was seen only a few times. This chain links TRBV6-2 or TRBV6-3 with TRBJ1-5; 8 nucleotides line up with TRBD1. The trim removed 8 bases at V and 4 bases at J, leaving 4 bases unmatched. CDR1 MNHEY and CDR2 SVGEGT come from the germline V gene. The CDR3 runs 13 residues. CDR3 in DNA: TGTGCCAGCCAAGACAGGGGTAATCAGCCCCAGCATTTT. Residues: CASQDRGNQPQHF.

There are many counts of this clonotype. The chain links TRBV12-3 or TRBV12-4 to TRBJ2-3, with D tentatively TRBD1 or TRBD2 (5 bases each). CDR3 size: 14 residues. With 5 bases removed from V and 0 bases from J, the gap between germline ends came to 9 bases. Written as DNA, the CDR3 is TGTGCCAGCAGTACCCGGGACAGCACAGATACGCAGTATTTT. It yields the protein CASSTRDSTDTQYF.

The chain links TRBV9 to TRBJ2-2, with TRBD1 identical over 9 bases. Germline V CDR1 and CDR2: SGDLS, YYNGEE. V dropped 4 bases and J dropped 6; count of bases not matched to a gene: 4. The CDR3 spans 14 residues. CDR3 loop: CASSLGTGPGELFF. CDR3 DNA: TGTGCCAGCAGCCTCGGGACAGGGCCCGGGGAGCTGTTTTTT.

The chain couples TRBV27 to TRBJ2-4; 7 bases are shared with TRBD2. The CDR3 consists of 13 residues. The germline V gene encodes CDR1 MNHEY and CDR2 SMNVEV (reference sequence). J gave up 9 bases and V 5 bases, and 7 bases lay outside the gene matches. CDR3 in DNA: TGTGCCAGCAGTAGCGGGAATCGTGCCATTCAGTACTTC. It specifies CASSSGNRAIQYF.

This clonotype was recorded many times. The rearrangement links TRBV3-1 to TRBJ2-1, with a weak D call TRBD2 (6 bases). This CDR3 is 12 amino acids long. Germline V lookup: CDR1 LGHDT, CDR2 YNNKEL (reference sequence). V was trimmed by 4 bases and J by 10 bases, leaving 11 bases between them. CDR3 sequence: CASSPRGEEQFF. CDR3 nucleotide sequence: TGTGCCAGCAGCCCCCGCGGGGAGGAGCAGTTCTTC.

Ten or more counts support this clonotype. V gene TRBV12-3 or TRBV12-4 combines with J gene TRBJ2-7; D perhaps matches TRBD1 (5 bases). This CDR3 is built from 13 residues. The V end was cut by 3 bases, the J end by 4 bases, with 10 bases between. The CDR3 loop is CASSFQGLYEQYF. DNA of the CDR3: TGTGCCAGCAGTTTTCAGGGTCTTTACGAGCAGTACTTC.

This clonotype occurred a few times. DNA for the CDR3: TGTGCCAGCAGCCCCCTAGCGGGAGGATCCGGGGAGCTGTTTTTT. Amino acids: CASSPLAGGSGELFF. V gene TRBV7-6 combines with J gene TRBJ2-2; 11 positions match TRBD2. The trim removed 5 bases at V and 6 bases at J, leaving 5 bases unmatched. This CDR3 is 15 amino acids long. In germline, CDR1 is SGHVS, CDR2 FNYEAQ. The entire variable domain, with the rest obtained from reference TRBV7-6 and TRBJ2-2, is as follows: GAGVSQSPRYKVTKRGQDVALRCDPISGHVSLYWYRQALGQGPEFLTYFNYEAQQDKSGLPNDRFSAERPEGSISTLTIQRTEQRDSAMYRCASSPLAGGSGELFFGEGSRLTVL.

The sample holds many counts of this clonotype. This sequence joins TRBV5-1 and TRBJ2-4; 10 bases agree with TRBD2. This CDR3 has 15 residues. Germline CDR1 reads SGHRS; CDR2 reads YFSETQ. J lost 6 bases, V lost 4 bases, and 7 bases had no gene match. Here the CDR3 reads CASSGIAGGVNIQYF. CDR3 nucleotide sequence: TGCGCCAGCAGCGGGATAGCGGGAGGCGTAAACATTCAGTACTTC.

This clonotype was observed many times. This chain uses TRBV11-2 with TRBJ2-2, with D perhaps matching TRBD1 (7 bases). The CDR3 extends over 18 amino acids. The germline CDR1 and CDR2 sequences are SGHAT and FQNNGV. The V and J ends lost 3 bases and 4 bases respectively, with 21 bases between them. In DNA form, the CDR3 reads TGTGCCAGCAGCTTTATTCGTTCCCCGCAGGGGGGCACCGGGGAGCTGTTTTTT. Its protein is CASSFIRSPQGGTGELFF.

In its sample, this clonotype was seen many times. V gene TRBV28 combines with J gene TRBJ2-7; no definite D call. The CDR3 covers 13 residues. Trimming stripped 1 base from V and 3 bases from J, with 7 bases between. The germline V gene has CDR1 MDHEN and CDR2 SYDVKM. For the CDR3, the DNA is TGTGCCAGCAGTTTATTAAGCATCTACGAGCAGTACTTC. This sequence encodes CASSLLSIYEQYF.

This clonotype was found a few times. The chain combines TRBV9 with TRBJ2-1, with 8 bases matching TRBD2. Germline V gene data show CDR1 as SGDLS and CDR2 as YYNGEE. The CDR3 consists of 16 residues. V dropped 3 bases and J dropped 0; count of bases not matched to a gene: 5. DNA of the CDR3: TGTGCCAGCAGCGGGGGAAGCGGGAGCTCCTACAATGAGCAGTTCTTC. Amino acid sequence: CASSGGSGSSYNEQFF.

This clonotype has more than one count but fewer than ten. V gene TRBV10-3 combines with J gene TRBJ1-5, with D tentatively TRBD1 (5 bases). Between the trimmed V and J ends, which lost 6 bases and 5 bases, there was a span of 14 bases. The CDR3 totals 14 residues. Germline CDR1 and CDR2: ENHRY and SYGVKD. As DNA, the CDR3 is TGTGCCATCAGATCGGGGCAGGAATATCAGCCCCAGCATTTT. Translating gives CAIRSGQEYQPQHF.

In DNA, the CDR3 is TGCAGTGCTAGACTAGCGGGGGCCGCGAACACCGGGGAGCTGTTTTTT. Translated, it gives CSARLAGAANTGELFF. The gene calls are TRBV20-1 and TRBJ2-2, with 10 bases fitting TRBD2. The CDR3 is made up of 16 amino acids. Per germline, CDR1 DFQATT and CDR2 SNEGSKA (reference sequence). The junction had 3 bases not matched to a gene; V was cut back by 2 bases and J by 0 bases.

This chain uses TRBV10-3 with TRBJ2-1, with a possible D match to TRBD2 (6 bases). With 2 bases removed from V and 0 bases from J, the gap between germline ends came to 14 bases. CDR1 ENHRY and CDR2 SYGVKD come from the germline V gene. The CDR3 runs to 17 residues. CDR3 residues: CAISELYRGSSYNEQFF. Here the CDR3 DNA reads TGTGCCATCAGTGAGCTTTATCGGGGGAGCTCCTACAATGAGCAGTTCTTC.

This clonotype showed up just a few times. V gene TRBV3-1 combines with J gene TRBJ2-1; 8 positions match TRBD2. Germline V gives CDR1 LGHDT, CDR2 YNNKEL (reference sequence). The CDR3 sequence is 16 residues long. The V segment lost 1 base and the J segment 3 bases; nucleotides outside the gene matches: 5. The CDR3 protein is CASSQANGRDYNEQFF. CDR3 coding DNA: TGTGCCAGCAGCCAAGCGAACGGGAGGGACTACAATGAGCAGTTCTTC.

The J gene is TRBJ1-4, the V gene TRBV29-1; no clear D. V lost 5 bases and J 5 bases, leaving 9 bases between the germline ends. Germline assignment: CDR1 SQVTM and CDR2 ANQGSEA. The length of the CDR3 is 12 residues. The CDR3 loop is CSVIGKNEKLFF. CDR3 nucleotide sequence: TGCAGCGTTATCGGAAAGAATGAAAAACTGTTTTTT.

This clonotype was counted a few times. The chain employs TRBV7-3 and TRBJ2-3; 7 nucleotides agree with TRBD2. With V trimmed by 5 bases and J by 5 bases, 10 bases remained unmatched. The CDR3 consists of 15 residues. CDR1 is SGHTA and CDR2 is FQGTGA in the germline V gene. CDR3 DNA: TGTGCCAGCAGCCGCGACGGGAGGTTCGGAGATACGCAGTATTTT. It encodes CASSRDGRFGDTQYF. The full variable domain, rest sourced from reference TRBV7-3 and TRBJ2-3, is GAGVSQTPSNKVTEKGKYVELRCDPISGHTALYWYRQSLGQGPEFLIYFQGTGAADDSGLPNDRFFAVRPEGSVSTLKIQRTERGDSAVYLCASSRDGRFGDTQYFGPGTRLTVL.

Many counts were recorded for this clonotype. The rearrangement uses TRBV27 and TRBJ1-5, with a weak D call TRBD1 (5 bases). The germline V and J ends were trimmed by 6 bases and 3 bases, with 15 bases remaining between them. This CDR3 is 15 amino acids long. The germline V gene has CDR1 MNHEY and CDR2 SMNVEV (reference sequence). DNA for the CDR3: TGTGCCAGCAGCCTAGGGACCGAGCCCAATCAGCCCCAGCATTTT. It is translated as CASSLGTEPNQPQHF.

V usage is TRBV5-1 and J usage is TRBJ2-1; TRBD1 is a possible D gene (5 bases). This CDR3 spans 14 amino acids. Per the germline V gene, CDR1 is SGHRS and CDR2 is YFSETQ. Trimming stripped 4 bases from V and 7 bases from J, with 15 bases between. CDR3: CASSLTATLNEQFF. The CDR3, as DNA: TGCGCCAGCAGCCTGACAGCTACATTGAATGAGCAGTTCTTC.

This rearrangement joins TRBV5-1 to TRBJ2-1; 10 bases map to TRBD1. The CDR3 contains 17 residues. J gave up 0 bases and V 4 bases, and 7 bases lay outside the gene matches. Germline CDR1 reads SGHRS; CDR2 reads YFSETQ. The CDR3 here is CASSRFGDRGSYNEQFF. The DNA for the CDR3 is TGCGCCAGCAGCCGTTTTGGGGACAGGGGCTCCTACAATGAGCAGTTCTTC.

There are a few counts of this clonotype. CDR3 nucleotides: TGTGCCAGCAGGGTAGAAGAGACCCAGTACTTC. This gives the protein CASRVEETQYF. The chain combines TRBV2 with TRBJ2-5; D unclear. Germline V CDR1 and CDR2: SNHLY, FYNNEI. The CDR3 contains 11 residues. Trimming took off 6 bases at V and 3 bases at J, with 5 bases between the two ends.

This chain connects TRBV10-3 to TRBJ2-1; 10 nucleotides align to TRBD1. The germline V gene encodes CDR1 ENHRY and CDR2 SYGVKD. V trimming: 8 bases; J trimming: 2 bases; junction bases outside the gene matches: 6. The length of the CDR3 is 15 residues. The chain's CDR3 is CAISGGQGAYNEQFF. CDR3 nucleotides: TGTGCCATCTCTGGCGGACAGGGGGCCTACAATGAGCAGTTCTTC.

This rearrangement joins TRBV5-6 to TRBJ2-5; 13 nucleotides line up with TRBD2. This CDR3 contains 15 residues. Per the germline V gene, CDR1 is SGHDT and CDR2 is YYEEEE. The trim removed 3 bases at V and 5 bases at J, leaving 4 bases unmatched. In DNA form, the CDR3 reads TGTGCCAGCAGCTCGGGACTAGCGGGGTGGGAGACCCAGTACTTC. Translating gives CASSSGLAGWETQYF.

This clonotype has a count of ten or more. The CDR3: CASSSQQETQYF. CDR3 bases: TGTGCCAGCAGTTCGCAACAAGAGACCCAGTACTTC. The chain joins TRBV28 to TRBJ2-5; D is unresolved. The V and J ends lost 4 bases and 2 bases respectively, with 5 bases between them. Germline V lookup: CDR1 MDHEN, CDR2 SYDVKM. This CDR3 has 12 residues.

This clonotype was seen a few times. J is TRBJ2-2 and V is TRBV7-9; D is unclear. CDR3 size: 14 residues. Germline V gene data show CDR1 as SEHNR and CDR2 as FQNEAQ (reference sequence). The ends were cut back, 5 bases at V and 0 bases at J, with 7 bases in the middle. The CDR3 DNA is TGTGCCAGCAGCCTACCCGCGAACACCGGGGAGCTGTTTTTT. Protein product: CASSLPANTGELFF.